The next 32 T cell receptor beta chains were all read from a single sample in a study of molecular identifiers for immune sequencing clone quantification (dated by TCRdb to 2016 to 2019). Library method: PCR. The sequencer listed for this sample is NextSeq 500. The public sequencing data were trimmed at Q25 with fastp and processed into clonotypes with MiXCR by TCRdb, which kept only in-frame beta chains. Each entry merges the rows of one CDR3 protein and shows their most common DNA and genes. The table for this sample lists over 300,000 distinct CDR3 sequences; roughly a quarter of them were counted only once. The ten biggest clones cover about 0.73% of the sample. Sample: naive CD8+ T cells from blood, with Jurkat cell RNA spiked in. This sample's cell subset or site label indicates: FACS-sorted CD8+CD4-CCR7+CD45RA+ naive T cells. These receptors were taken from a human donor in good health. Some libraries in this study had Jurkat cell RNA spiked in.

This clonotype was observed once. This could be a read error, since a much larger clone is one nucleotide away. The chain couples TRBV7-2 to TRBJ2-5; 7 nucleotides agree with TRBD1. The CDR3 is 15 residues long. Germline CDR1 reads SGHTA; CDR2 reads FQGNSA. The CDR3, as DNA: TGTGCCAGCAGCTTAGTACAGGGGCCGCTAGAGACCCGGTACTTC. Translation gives CASSLVQGPLETRYF.

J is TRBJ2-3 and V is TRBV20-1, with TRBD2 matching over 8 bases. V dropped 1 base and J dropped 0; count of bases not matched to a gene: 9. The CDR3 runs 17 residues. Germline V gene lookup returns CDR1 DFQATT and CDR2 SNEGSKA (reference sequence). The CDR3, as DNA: TGCAGTGCTAGAGTACTAGCGGAGGGCCAAAGCACAGATACGCAGTATTTT. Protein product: CSARVLAEGQSTDTQYF.

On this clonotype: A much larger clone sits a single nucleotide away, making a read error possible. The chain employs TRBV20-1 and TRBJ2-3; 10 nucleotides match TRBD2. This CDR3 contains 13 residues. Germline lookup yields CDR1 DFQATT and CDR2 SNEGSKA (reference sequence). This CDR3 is CSARLAGVETQCF. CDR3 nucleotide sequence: TGCAGTGCTAGACTAGCGGGAGTAGAAACGCAGTGTTTT.

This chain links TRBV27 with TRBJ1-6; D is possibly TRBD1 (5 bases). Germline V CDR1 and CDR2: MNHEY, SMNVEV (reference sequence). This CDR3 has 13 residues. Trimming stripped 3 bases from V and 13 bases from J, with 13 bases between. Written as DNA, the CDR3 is TGTGCCAGCAGTTTGGACAACTATAGGCCCCTCCACTTT. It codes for CASSLDNYRPLHF.

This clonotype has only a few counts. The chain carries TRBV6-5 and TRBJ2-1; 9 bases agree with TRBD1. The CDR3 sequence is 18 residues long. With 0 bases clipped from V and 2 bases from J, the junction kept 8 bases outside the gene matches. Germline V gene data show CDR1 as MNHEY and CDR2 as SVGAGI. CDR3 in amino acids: CASSYSPPTGGPYNEQFF. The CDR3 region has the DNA TGTGCCAGCAGTTACTCACCCCCGACAGGGGGTCCCTACAATGAGCAGTTCTTC.

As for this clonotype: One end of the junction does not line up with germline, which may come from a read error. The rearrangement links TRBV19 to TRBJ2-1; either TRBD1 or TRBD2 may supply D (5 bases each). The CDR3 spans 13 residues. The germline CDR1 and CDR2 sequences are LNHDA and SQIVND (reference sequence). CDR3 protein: CASSINRGNEQLF. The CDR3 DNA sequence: TGTGCCAGTAGTATAAATCGGGGCAATGAGCAGCTCTTC.

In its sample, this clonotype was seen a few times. CDR3 region: CASSLQHNEKLFF. CDR3 bases: TGTGCCAGCAGTCTACAGCATAATGAAAAACTGTTTTTT. The gene calls are TRBV2 and TRBJ1-4; D not resolved. The ends were cut back, 5 bases at V and 4 bases at J, with 8 bases in the middle. CDR3 length: 13 residues. The V gene's germline CDR1 is SNHLY and CDR2 FYNNEI.

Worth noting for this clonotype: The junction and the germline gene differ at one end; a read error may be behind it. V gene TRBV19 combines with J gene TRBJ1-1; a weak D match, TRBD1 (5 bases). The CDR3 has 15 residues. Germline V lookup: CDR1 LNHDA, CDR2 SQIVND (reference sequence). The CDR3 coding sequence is TGTGCCGGTAGCCTAGGGGACCGCTCGAACACTGAAGCTTTCTTT. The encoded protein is CAGSLGDRSNTEAFF. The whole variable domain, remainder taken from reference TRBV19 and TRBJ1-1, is DGGITQSPKYLFRKEGQNVTLSCEQNLNHDAMYWYRQDPGQGLRLIYYSQIVNDFQKGDIAEGYSVSREKKESFPLTVTSAQKNPTAFYLCAGSLGDRSNTEAFFGQGTRLTVV.

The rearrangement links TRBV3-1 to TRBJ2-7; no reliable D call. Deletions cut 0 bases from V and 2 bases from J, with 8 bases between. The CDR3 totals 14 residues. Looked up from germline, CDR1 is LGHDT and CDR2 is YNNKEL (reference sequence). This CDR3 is CASSQDITAYEQYF. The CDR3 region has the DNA TGTGCCAGCAGCCAAGATATCACCGCCTACGAGCAGTACTTC.

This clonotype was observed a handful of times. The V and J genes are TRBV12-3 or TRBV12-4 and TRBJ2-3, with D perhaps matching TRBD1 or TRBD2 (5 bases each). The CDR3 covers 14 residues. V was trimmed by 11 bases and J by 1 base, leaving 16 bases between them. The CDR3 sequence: CASRVGEGTDTQYF. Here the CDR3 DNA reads TGTGCCTCAAGAGTGGGGGAAGGCACAGATACGCAGTATTTT.

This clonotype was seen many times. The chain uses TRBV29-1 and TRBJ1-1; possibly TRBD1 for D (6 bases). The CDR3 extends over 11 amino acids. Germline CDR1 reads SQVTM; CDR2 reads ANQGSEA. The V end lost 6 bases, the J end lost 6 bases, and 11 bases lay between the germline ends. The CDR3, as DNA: TGCAGCGTCCATGAGGGGGCTGAAGCTTTCTTT. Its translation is CSVHEGAEAFF.

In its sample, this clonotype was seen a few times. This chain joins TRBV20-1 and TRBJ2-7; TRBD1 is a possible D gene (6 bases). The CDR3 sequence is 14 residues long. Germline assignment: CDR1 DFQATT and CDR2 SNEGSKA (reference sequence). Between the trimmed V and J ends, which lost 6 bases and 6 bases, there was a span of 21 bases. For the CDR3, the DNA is TGCAGTGCCGAGGGGGATAAATACCCCGTCGAGCAGTACTTC. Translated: CSAEGDKYPVEQYF.

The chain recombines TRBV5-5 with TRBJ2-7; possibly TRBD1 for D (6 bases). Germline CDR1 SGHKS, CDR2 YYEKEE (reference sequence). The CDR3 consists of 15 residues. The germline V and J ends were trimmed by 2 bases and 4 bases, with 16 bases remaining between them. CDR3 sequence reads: CASSFTGTNQYEQYF. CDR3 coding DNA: TGTGCCAGCAGCTTTACCGGGACAAATCAGTACGAGCAGTACTTC.

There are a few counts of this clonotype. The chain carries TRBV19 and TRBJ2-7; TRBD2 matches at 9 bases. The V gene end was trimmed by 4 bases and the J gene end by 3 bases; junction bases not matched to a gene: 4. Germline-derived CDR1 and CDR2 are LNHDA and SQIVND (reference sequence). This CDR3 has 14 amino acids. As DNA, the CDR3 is TGTGCCAGTAGTAGACGAGCGGGAGGCTACGAGCAGTACTTC. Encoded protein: CASSRRAGGYEQYF.

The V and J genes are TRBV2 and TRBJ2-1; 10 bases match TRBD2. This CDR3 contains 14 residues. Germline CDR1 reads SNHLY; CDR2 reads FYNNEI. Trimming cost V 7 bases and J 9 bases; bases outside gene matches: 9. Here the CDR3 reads CASTRLAGEAEQFF. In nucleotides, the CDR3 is TGTGCCAGCACCCGCCTAGCGGGAGAGGCTGAGCAGTTCTTC.

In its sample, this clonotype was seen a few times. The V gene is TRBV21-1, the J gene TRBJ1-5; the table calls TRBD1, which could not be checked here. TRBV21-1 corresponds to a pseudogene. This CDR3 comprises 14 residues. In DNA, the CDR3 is TGTGCCAGCAGCCCCGACAGGGGCTTAGGGCCCCAGCATTTT. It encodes CASSPDRGLGPQHF.

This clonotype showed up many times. For the CDR3, the DNA is TGTGCCTGGAGTGACCCTTTTGACCAAGAGACCCAGTACTTC. It encodes CAWSDPFDQETQYF. This chain uses TRBV30 with TRBJ2-5; unclear D gene. V was cut by 1 base and J by 0 bases, with 9 bases left in between. Germline V gene data show CDR1 as GTSNPN and CDR2 as SVGIG (reference sequence). This CDR3 is built from 14 residues.

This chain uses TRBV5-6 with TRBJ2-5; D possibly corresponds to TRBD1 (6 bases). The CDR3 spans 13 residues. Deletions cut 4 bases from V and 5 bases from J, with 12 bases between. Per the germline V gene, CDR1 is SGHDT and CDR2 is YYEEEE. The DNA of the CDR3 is TGTGCCAGCAGCACCCAGGGGCTGGAGACCCAGTACTTC. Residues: CASSTQGLETQYF.

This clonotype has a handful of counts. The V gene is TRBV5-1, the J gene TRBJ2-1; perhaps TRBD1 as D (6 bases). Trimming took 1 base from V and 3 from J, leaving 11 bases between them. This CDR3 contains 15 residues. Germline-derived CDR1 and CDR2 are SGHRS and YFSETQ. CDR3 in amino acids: CASSLPGARYNEQFF. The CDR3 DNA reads TGCGCCAGCAGCTTGCCAGGGGCTCGCTACAATGAGCAGTTCTTC.

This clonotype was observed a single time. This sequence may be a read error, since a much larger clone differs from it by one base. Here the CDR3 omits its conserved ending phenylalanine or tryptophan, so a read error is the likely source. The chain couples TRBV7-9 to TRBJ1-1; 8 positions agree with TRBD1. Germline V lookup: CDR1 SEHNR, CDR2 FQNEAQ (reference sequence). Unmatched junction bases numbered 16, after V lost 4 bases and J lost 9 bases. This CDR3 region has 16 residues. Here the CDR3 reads CASSSVAGQGASQAFS. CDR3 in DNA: TGTGCCAGCAGCTCCGTTGCAGGGCAGGGGGCGTCCCAAGCTTTCTCT.

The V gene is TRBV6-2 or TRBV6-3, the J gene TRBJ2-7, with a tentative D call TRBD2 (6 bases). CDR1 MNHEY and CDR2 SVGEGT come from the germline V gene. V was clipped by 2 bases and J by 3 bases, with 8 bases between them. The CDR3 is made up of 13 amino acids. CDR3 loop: CASSYGGIYEQYF. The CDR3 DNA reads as TGTGCCAGCAGTTACGGAGGGATCTACGAGCAGTACTTC.

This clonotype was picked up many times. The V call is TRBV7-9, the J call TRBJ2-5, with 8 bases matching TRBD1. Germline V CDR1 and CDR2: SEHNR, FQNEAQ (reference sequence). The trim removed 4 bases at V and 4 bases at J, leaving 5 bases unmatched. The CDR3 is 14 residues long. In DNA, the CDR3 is TGTGCCAGCAGCTCGGACAGGGTGGCAGAGACCCAGTACTTC. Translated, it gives CASSSDRVAETQYF.

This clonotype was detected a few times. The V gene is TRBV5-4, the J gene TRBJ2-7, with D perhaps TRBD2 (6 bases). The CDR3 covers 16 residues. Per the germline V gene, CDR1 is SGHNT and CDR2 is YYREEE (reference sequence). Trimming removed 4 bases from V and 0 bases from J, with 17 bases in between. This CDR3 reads CASSPSVAASSYEQYF. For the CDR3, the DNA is TGTGCCAGCAGCCCCTCAGTAGCGGCAAGCTCCTACGAGCAGTACTTC.

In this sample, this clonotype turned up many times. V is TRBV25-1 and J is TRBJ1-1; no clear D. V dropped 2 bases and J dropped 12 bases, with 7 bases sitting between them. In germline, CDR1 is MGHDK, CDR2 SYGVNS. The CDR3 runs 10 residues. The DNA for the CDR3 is TGTGCCAGCAGTGAACGCAGGACTTTCTTT. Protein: CASSERRTFF.

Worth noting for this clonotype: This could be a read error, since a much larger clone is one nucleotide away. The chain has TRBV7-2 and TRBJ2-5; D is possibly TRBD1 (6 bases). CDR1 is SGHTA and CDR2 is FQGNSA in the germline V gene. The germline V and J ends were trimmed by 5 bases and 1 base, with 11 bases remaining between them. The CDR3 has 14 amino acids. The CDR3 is CASSLWTAQETQYF. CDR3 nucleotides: TGTGCCAGCAGCCTATGGACAGCCCAAGAGACCCAGTACTTC. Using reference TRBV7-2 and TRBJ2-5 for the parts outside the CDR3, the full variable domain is GAGVSQSPSNKVTEKGKDVELRCDPISGHTALYWYRQSLGQGLEFLIYFQGNSAPDKSGLPSDRFSAERTGGSVSTLTIQRTQQEDSAVYLCASSLWTAQETQYFGPGTRLLVL.

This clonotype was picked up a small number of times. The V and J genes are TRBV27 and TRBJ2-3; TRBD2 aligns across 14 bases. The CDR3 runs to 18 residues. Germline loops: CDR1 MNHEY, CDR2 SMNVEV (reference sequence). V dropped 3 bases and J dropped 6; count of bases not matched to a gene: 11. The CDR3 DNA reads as TGTGCCAGCAGTTTCGTAGGTACCGGGACTAGCGGGAGTGATACGCAGTATTTT. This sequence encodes CASSFVGTGTSGSDTQYF.

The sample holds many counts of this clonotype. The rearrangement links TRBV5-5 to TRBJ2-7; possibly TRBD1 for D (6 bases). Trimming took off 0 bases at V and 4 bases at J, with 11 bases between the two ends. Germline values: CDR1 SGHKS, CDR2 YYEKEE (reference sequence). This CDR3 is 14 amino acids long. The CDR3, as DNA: TGTGCCAGCAGCTTGGACCTTACAGGGTACGAGCAGTACTTC. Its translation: CASSLDLTGYEQYF.

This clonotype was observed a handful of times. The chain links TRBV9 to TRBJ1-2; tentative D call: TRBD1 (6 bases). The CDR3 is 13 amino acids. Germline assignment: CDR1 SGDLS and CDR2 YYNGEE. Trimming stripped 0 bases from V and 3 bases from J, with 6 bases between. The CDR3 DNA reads TGTGCCAGCAGCGTAGGACAGGACTATGGCTACACCTTC. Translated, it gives CASSVGQDYGYTF. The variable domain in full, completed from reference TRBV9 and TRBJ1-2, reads DSGVTQTPKHLITATGQRVTLRCSPRSGDLSVYWYQQSLDQGLQFLIQYYNGEERAKGNILERFSAQQFPDLHSELNLSSLELGDSALYFCASSVGQDYGYTFGSGTRLTVV.

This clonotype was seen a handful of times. Here the CDR3 DNA reads TGTGCCAGCAGCTCACAGGGGGCGAATTACAATGAGCAGTTCTTC. Amino acids: CASSSQGANYNEQFF. The chain recombines TRBV11-2 with TRBJ2-1; 9 nucleotides align to TRBD1. The CDR3 loop spans 15 amino acids. Trimming at V came to 4 bases and at J to 4 bases, leaving 5 bases not matched to a gene. Germline CDR1 reads SGHAT; CDR2 reads FQNNGV.

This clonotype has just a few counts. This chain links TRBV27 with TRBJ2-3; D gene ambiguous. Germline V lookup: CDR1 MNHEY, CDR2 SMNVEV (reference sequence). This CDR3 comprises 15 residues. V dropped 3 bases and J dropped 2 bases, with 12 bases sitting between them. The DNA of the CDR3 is TGTGCCAGCAGTTTGGCAGCTCTATACACAGATACGCAGTATTTT. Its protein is CASSLAALYTDTQYF.

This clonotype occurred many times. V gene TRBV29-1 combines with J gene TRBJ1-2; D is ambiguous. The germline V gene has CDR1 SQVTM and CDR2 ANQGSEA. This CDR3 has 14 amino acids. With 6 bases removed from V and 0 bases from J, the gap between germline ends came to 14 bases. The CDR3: CSVEPYSSNYGYTF. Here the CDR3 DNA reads TGCAGCGTCGAACCGTACAGTTCTAACTATGGCTACACCTTC.

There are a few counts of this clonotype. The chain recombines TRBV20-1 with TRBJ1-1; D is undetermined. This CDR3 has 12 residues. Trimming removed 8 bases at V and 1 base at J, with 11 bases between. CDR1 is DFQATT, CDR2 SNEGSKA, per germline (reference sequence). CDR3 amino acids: CSSAAPNTEAFF. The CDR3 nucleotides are TGCAGTAGTGCTGCTCCGAACACTGAAGCTTTCTTT.